The clone carrying this T cell receptor (beta chain) appeared many times. Its antigen is not identified. This CDR3 is 14 amino acids long. Trimming took off 5 bases at V and 1 base at J, with 10 bases between the two ends. Per germline, CDR1 MDHEN and CDR2 SYDVKM. The data originate from a study of shared clonotypes between healthy human individuals. Study details: The cohort had two women and three men, ages 18 to 49.

Execution of the assay was at deep level. Here immunoSEQ multiplex PCR was the method, and the copy in TCRdb shows in-frame clones only, minus some. This sample has under 120,000 clones, with around 71% found just once. General study findings and limits: Shared across a handful of donors were about 4.8% of the naive CD4 clonotypes. Sorted-subset sequencing was shown by rarefaction to be incomplete despite large depth.

The TCR was taken from a woman in her 30s in good health. Sequenced sample: memory CD8+ T cells sorted from blood. Subset specified: CD45RO+ cells pooled with CCR7-negative TemRA cells. The rearrangement links TRBV28 to TRBJ2-3; D is unclear. This chain's CDR3 is CASSPDGGTDTQYF. The CDR3 bases are TGTGCCAGCAGTCCCGACGGAGGCACAGATACGCAGTATTTT.